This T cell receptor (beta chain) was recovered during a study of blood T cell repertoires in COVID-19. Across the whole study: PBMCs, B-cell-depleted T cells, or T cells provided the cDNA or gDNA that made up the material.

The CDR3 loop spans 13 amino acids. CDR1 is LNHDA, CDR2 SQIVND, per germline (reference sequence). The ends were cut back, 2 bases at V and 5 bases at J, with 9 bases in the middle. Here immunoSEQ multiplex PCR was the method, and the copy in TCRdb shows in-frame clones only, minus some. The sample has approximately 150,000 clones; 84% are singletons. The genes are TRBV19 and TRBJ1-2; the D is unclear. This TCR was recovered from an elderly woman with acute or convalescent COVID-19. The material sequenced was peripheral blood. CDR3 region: CASSITAHYGYTF. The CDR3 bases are TGTGCCAGTAGTATAACAGCCCATTATGGCTACACCTTC.